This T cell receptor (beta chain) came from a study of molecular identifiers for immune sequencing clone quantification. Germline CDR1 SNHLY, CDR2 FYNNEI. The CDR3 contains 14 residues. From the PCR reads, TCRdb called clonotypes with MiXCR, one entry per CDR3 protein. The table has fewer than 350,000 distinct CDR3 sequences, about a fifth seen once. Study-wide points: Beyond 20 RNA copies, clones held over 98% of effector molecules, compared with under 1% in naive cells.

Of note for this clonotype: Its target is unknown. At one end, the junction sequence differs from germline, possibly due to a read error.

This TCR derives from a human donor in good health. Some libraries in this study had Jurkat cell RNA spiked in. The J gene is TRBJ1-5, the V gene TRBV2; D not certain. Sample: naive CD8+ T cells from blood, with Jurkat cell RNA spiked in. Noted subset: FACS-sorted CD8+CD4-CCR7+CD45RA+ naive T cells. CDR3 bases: TGTGTCAGCAGTGCCGTCCCACTGGGTCAGCCCCAGCATTTT. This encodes CVSSAVPLGQPQHF. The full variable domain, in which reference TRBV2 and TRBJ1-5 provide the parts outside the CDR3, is EPEVTQTPSHQVTQMGQEVILRCVPISNHLYFYWYRQILGQKVEFLVSFYNNEISEKSEIFDDQFSVERPDGSNFTLKIRSTKLEDSAMYFCVSSAVPLGQPQHFGDGTRLSIL.